Listed below are T cell receptor beta chains from one sample, sequenced in a study of blood T cell repertoires in COVID-19. Repertoires were generated with immunoSEQ multiplex PCR, while TCRdb's copy carries only in-frame clones and drops some. The repertoire holds approximately 94,000 clones, with under 85% as singletons. Sequenced material: peripheral blood. These receptor sequences come from a human donor in a cohort sampled during active COVID-19. Both conserved end residues are part of each CDR3. D genes are given only for firm matches. Expanded clones get a size class; other rows say once, few or many, or leave the size out.

V	length	D	J	size	CDR3	DNA
TRBV4-2	16	-	TRBJ1-2	-	CASSQNPAGSGDGYTF	TGTGCCAGCAGCCAAAATCCTGCGGGAAGTGGGGATGGCTACACCTTC
TRBV20-1	16	-	TRBJ1-6	-	CSASPGPISGSSPLHF	TGCAGTGCTAGTCCCGGGCCAATCTCTGGGAGTTCACCCCTCCACTTT
TRBV28	15	-	TRBJ1-5	once	CASSFPGSLNQPQHF	TGTGCCAGCAGTTTTCCCGGGTCGCTCAATCAGCCCCAGCATTTT
TRBV5-5	15	-	TRBJ1-5	-	CASSLDRISNQPQHF	TGTGCCAGCAGCTTAGACAGGATTTCCAATCAGCCCCAGCATTTT
TRBV29-1	13	TRBD2	TRBJ2-3	-	CSDISGGTDTQYF	TGCAGCGATATTAGCGGGGGCACAGATACGCAGTATTTT
TRBV5-1	14	TRBD1	TRBJ1-1	medium-sized	CASSYRGENTEAFF	TGCGCCAGCAGCTACAGGGGAGAGAACACTGAAGCTTTCTTT
TRBV6-6	15	-	TRBJ1-5	-	CASSYSDQGHQPQHF	TGTGCCAGCAGTTACTCGGATCAGGGCCACCAGCCCCAGCATTTT
TRBV6-1	15	TRBD1	TRBJ1-6	-	CASSETGQGMAPLHF	TGTGCCAGCAGTGAAACGGGACAGGGTATGGCACCCCTCCACTTT
TRBV7-9	14	TRBD1	TRBJ1-2	few	CASSGTGGNYGYTF	TGTGCCAGCAGTGGGACAGGGGGTAACTATGGCTACACCTTC
TRBV2	13	-	TRBJ2-7	-	CASKQGSSYEQYF	TGTGCCAGCAAACAGGGATCGTCCTACGAGCAGTACTTC
TRBV12-5	15	-	TRBJ2-7	-	CASGKSRSPSYEQYF	TGTGCTAGTGGGAAATCCAGGTCCCCCTCCTACGAGCAGTACTTC
TRBV7-9	15	TRBD2	TRBJ2-1	few	CASSPGLAGAHEQFF	TGTGCCAGCAGCCCGGGACTAGCGGGAGCACATGAGCAGTTCTTC
TRBV24-1	18	-	TRBJ1-5	-	CAVLFQGSQLTTNQPQHF	TGTGCCGTATTGTTTCAGGGATCACAATTAACTACAAATCAGCCCCAGCATTTT
TRBV9	18	TRBD1	TRBJ1-6	-	CASSGGTGFISYNSPLHF	TGTGCCAGCAGCGGAGGGACAGGGTTCATTTCCTATAATTCACCCCTCCACTTT
TRBV28	14	TRBD1	TRBJ1-1	-	CASSLPGQGIEAFF	TGTGCCAGCAGCCTACCGGGACAGGGCATTGAAGCTTTCTTT
TRBV2	13	-	TRBJ2-5	-	CASLREVRETQYF	TGTGCCAGCCTCAGGGAGGTGAGAGAGACCCAGTACTTC
TRBV7-3	15	-	TRBJ2-1	-	CASSLSPGMRNEQFF	TGTGCCAGCAGCTTATCTCCAGGGATGAGGAATGAGCAGTTCTTC
TRBV28	17	TRBD2	TRBJ2-2	few	CASSYGTSERGAGELFF	TGTGCCAGCAGTTACGGGACTAGTGAACGGGGCGCCGGGGAGCTGTTTTTT
TRBV27	14	TRBD1	TRBJ2-7	-	CASSLRDRGYEQYF	TGTGCCAGCAGTTTACGGGACAGGGGCTACGAGCAGTACTTC
TRBV19	14	-	TRBJ1-5	once	CASSIRDSNQPQHF	TGTGCCAGTAGTATAAGAGATAGCAATCAGCCCCAGCATTTT
TRBV6-5	15	-	TRBJ1-2	-	CASSYSIVANYGYTF	TGTGCCAGCAGTTACTCGATTGTAGCTAACTATGGCTACACCTTC
TRBV6-2/TRBV6-3	15	-	TRBJ1-1	once	CASSYGGQPPTEAFF	TGTGCCAGCAGTTACGGAGGACAGCCGCCGACTGAAGCTTTCTTT
TRBV2	16	TRBD1	TRBJ1-2	-	CASTRRGEGTGNGYTF	TGTGCCAGCACCCGGAGGGGAGAAGGGACAGGGAATGGCTACACCTTC